The sequence of this TCR beta chain was determined in a study of beta chain features in type 1 diabetes. The table lists this clone with many counts. As every portion of the isolated RNA was reverse transcribed, the sequencing read expressed TCRB transcripts. TCRdb's copy holds only in-frame clones and misses some; the assay was immunoSEQ multiplex PCR. This sample has some 150,000 clones, with 9% to 10% found just once. Germline values: CDR1 LGHNA, CDR2 YNFKEQ. Trimming removed 2 bases from V and 9 bases from J; junction bases left unmatched: 5. CDR3 length equals 15 residues. The chain uses TRBV4-2 and TRBJ2-1; 12 bases line up with TRBD1. The sequenced material came from central memory CD4+ T cells from blood. This clonotype was obtained from a woman aged 40 to 55 in good health. The CDR3 DNA follows: TGTGCCAGCAGCCAAACCGGGACAGGGGGCATTGAGCAGTTCTTC. This codes for CASSQTGTGGIEQFF.